These T cell receptor beta chains were read from a single sample in a study of blood T cell repertoires in COVID-19. Sequenced by immunoSEQ multiplex PCR; TCRdb stores in-frame clones only, minus some. The table lists approximately 150,000 clones, around 89% of them singletons. Sequences were obtained from peripheral blood. Receptors were obtained from a human donor with COVID-19, enrolled during active disease. The donor label of this sample is uncertain. The CDR3 runs from the conserved cysteine through the conserved F or W. A D gene is named only where the DNA matches it firmly. For some rows the clone size is stated as once, few or many, or as a class when expanded; others skip it.

TRBD1,TRBJ2-3,NA,TRBV27,TGTGCCAGCAGCCCGAGGACAGGGGGCACAGATACGCAGTATTTT,CASSPRTGGTDTQYF
NA,TRBJ1-2,NA,TRBV6-6,TGTGCCAGCAGTTACGACAGGCCTTATGGCTACACCTTC,CASSYDRPYGYTF
TRBD1,TRBJ2-7,NA,TRBV11-3,TGTGCCAGCAGCCCAGGGACAGCAAGTTCCTACGAGCAGTACTTC,CASSPGTASSYEQYF
TRBD1,TRBJ1-2,NA,TRBV10-2,TGCGCCAGCTCGGACAGGGGCCCCAAGCTATCCTACACCTTC,CASSDRGPKLSYTF
TRBD1,TRBJ1-6,NA,TRBV5-6,TGTGCCAGCAGCTTGATCGCCGCAGGGGGTTCACCCCTCCACTTT,CASSLIAAGGSPLHF
TRBD1,TRBJ1-2,NA,TRBV6-5,TGTGCCAGCAGTTACCGCGGACAGGGCTATGGCTACACCTTC,CASSYRGQGYGYTF
TRBD1,TRBJ1-2,NA,TRBV5-4,TGTGCCAGCAGAAAACCCGGGACAGGGGGCTATGGCTACACCTTC,CASRKPGTGGYGYTF
NA,TRBJ2-7,NA,TRBV25-1,TGTGCCAGCAGGTCGTTTTATACCTACGAGCAGTACTTC,CASRSFYTYEQYF
TRBD2,TRBJ2-4,NA,TRBV3-1/TRBV3-2,TGTGCCAGCAGCCAAGATCTAGGGAGACTAGCAAAAAACATTCAGTACTTC,CASSQDLGRLAKNIQYF
NA,TRBJ2-7,NA,TRBV6-6,TGTGCCAGCAGTTACTCCTCGCGCGAGCAGTACTTC,CASSYSSREQYF
TRBD1,TRBJ2-7,NA,TRBV5-1,TGCGCCAGCAGCCTAGATGGGACAGGGTGTCTCGAGCAGTACTTC,CASSLDGTGCLEQYF
NA,TRBJ2-2,NA,TRBV19,TGTGCCAGTAGTATAGATCTCCCCCCCGGGGAGCTGTTTTTT,CASSIDLPPGELFF
TRBD1,TRBJ1-2,NA,TRBV5-1,TGCGCCAGCAGCCCCGGGACAGGTGATGATGGCTACACCTTC,CASSPGTGDDGYTF
NA,TRBJ1-1,NA,TRBV9,TGTGCCAGCAGCGTAGCAGGGCGGATGGACACTGAAGCTTTCTTT,CASSVAGRMDTEAFF
NA,TRBJ2-5,NA,TRBV5-1,TGCGCCAGCAGCTTGGACAGTCAAGAGACCCAGTACTTC,CASSLDSQETQYF
NA,TRBJ1-1,NA,TRBV5-1,TGCGCCAGCAGCTTGGTGGCCCAGGGGACTGAAGCTTTCTTT,CASSLVAQGTEAFF
TRBD1,TRBJ2-5,NA,TRBV11-3,TGTGCCAGCAGCCAGCAGGGGGAAGAGACCCAGTACTTC,CASSQQGEETQYF
NA,TRBJ2-7,NA,TRBV11-3,TGTGCCAGCAGCTTAGTTCAGGGGAGCTCCTACGAGCAGTACTTC,CASSLVQGSSYEQYF
NA,TRBJ2-5,NA,TRBV6-5,TGTGCCAGCACTAAAGTCGGGGGGCCGGAGACCCAGTACTTC,CASTKVGGPETQYF
NA,TRBJ1-2,once,TRBV27,TGTGCCAGCAGTTTGGGGGCCGGGACGGGCTACACCTTC,CASSLGAGTGYTF
NA,TRBJ1-2,few,TRBV5-5,TGTGCCAGCAGCTTGGAGGCAGGGGATGTGAGCTACACCTTC,CASSLEAGDVSYTF
NA,TRBJ1-2,NA,TRBV6-5,TGTGCCAGCAGTTATGACTGGGGCGATGGCTACACCTTC,CASSYDWGDGYTF
NA,TRBJ1-2,NA,TRBV9,TGTGCCAGCAGCGTAGGAGGGGGAGCTAACTATGGCTACACCTTC,CASSVGGGANYGYTF
NA,TRBJ1-3,NA,TRBV7-6,TGTGCCAGCAGCTACTCATCAGGATCCCCCTCTGGAAACACCATATATTTT,CASSYSSGSPSGNTIYF
NA,TRBJ2-3,NA,TRBV7-9,TGTGCCAGCAGCCCCCTCCCGTGGGGTAAGGGGCTTGCAGATACGCAGTATTTT,CASSPLPWGKGLADTQYF
NA,TRBJ2-3,NA,TRBV6-5,TGTGCCAGTACACCTTCCCAAGATACGCAGTATTTT,CASTPSQDTQYF
NA,TRBJ2-5,NA,TRBV12-2,TGTGCAAGTCGCCTTAAGTTAGCGGGAGGGCCAGAGACCCAGTACTTC,CASRLKLAGGPETQYF
TRBD1,TRBJ1-1,NA,TRBV7-3,TGTGCCAGCAGCCCAGGGACAGCCTCCACTGAAGCTTTCTTT,CASSPGTASTEAFF
NA,TRBJ2-2,NA,TRBV4-1,TGCGCCAGCAGCCCTAGGGTGGGGGGAGAGCTGTTTTTT,CASSPRVGGELFF
NA,TRBJ1-1,NA,TRBV19,TGTGCCAGTAGTATTGAAGGTGGAGCTGAAGCTTTCTTT,CASSIEGGAEAFF
TRBD1,TRBJ1-1,NA,TRBV6-5,TGTGCCAGCAGTTCCCACAGGGGGCGCGGGACTGAAGCTTTCTTT,CASSSHRGRGTEAFF
NA,TRBJ1-2,NA,TRBV5-1,TGCGCCAGCAGTCGCGGGACTCTCTCTGGCTACACCTTC,CASSRGTLSGYTF
TRBD1,TRBJ2-3,NA,TRBV9,TGTGCCAGCAGCAGACAGGGCGGCGCAGATACGCAGTATTTT,CASSRQGGADTQYF
NA,TRBJ1-4,NA,TRBV6-5,TGTGCCAGCAAAGACAGGCCGTCAACTAATGAAAAACTGTTTTTT,CASKDRPSTNEKLFF
NA,TRBJ1-2,few,TRBV19,TGTGCCAGTAGCCCTTATTCACCCGGCGCTCTGGGTAGCAGCTACACCTTC,CASSPYSPGALGSSYTF
TRBD1,TRBJ1-2,NA,TRBV11-3,TGTGCCAGCAGCTTAACAGGGGAGAGTGGCTACACCTTC,CASSLTGESGYTF
NA,TRBJ2-2,few,TRBV18,TGTGCCAGCTCATCCTACACCGGGGAGCTGTTTTTT,CASSSYTGELFF
NA,TRBJ2-1,once,TRBV7-8,TGTGCCAGCAGTTATTTTAGCGTCTACAATGAGCAGTTCTTC,CASSYFSVYNEQFF
TRBD1,TRBJ1-2,NA,TRBV28,TGTGCCAGCTGGAAGGGGTCAGGGGGCATTTGGGATGGCTACACCTTC,CASWKGSGGIWDGYTF
NA,TRBJ2-6,NA,TRBV11-3,TGTGCCAGCAGCAGCGACTGGCCATCTGGGGCCAACGTCCTGACTTTC,CASSSDWPSGANVLTF
TRBD1,TRBJ2-1,NA,TRBV3-1/TRBV3-2,TGTGCCAGCAGCCGAGATACAGGGGATCAGTTCTTC,CASSRDTGDQFF
NA,TRBJ1-3,NA,TRBV3-1/TRBV3-2,TGTGCCAGCAGCCAAGCCACGGGGGGTGGCTCTGGAAACACCATATATTTT,CASSQATGGGSGNTIYF
NA,TRBJ1-2,once,TRBV5-4,TGTGCCAGCAACCTTGGAGGGCCGGACGCAAGGGACTACACCTTC,CASNLGGPDARDYTF
TRBD2,TRBJ2-3,NA,TRBV5-4,TGTGCCAGCAGCTGGACTAGCGGAAGCACAGATACGCAGTATTTT,CASSWTSGSTDTQYF
TRBD1,TRBJ1-2,NA,TRBV6-5,TGTGCCAGCAGGATTACAGGGGATAACTATGGCTACACCTTC,CASRITGDNYGYTF
NA,TRBJ2-7,once,TRBV7-9,TGTGCCAGCAGCTTCAGGTCCTACGAGCAGTACTTC,CASSFRSYEQYF
TRBD1,TRBJ1-2,NA,TRBV5-5,TGTGCCAGCAGCTTGGGAGGGGGCCTCGGCTATGGCTACACCTTC,CASSLGGGLGYGYTF
NA,TRBJ2-7,NA,TRBV14,TGTGCCAGCAGCCAAGGGTTACAGGCCTTCTACGAGCAGTACTTC,CASSQGLQAFYEQYF
TRBD1,TRBJ1-3,NA,TRBV2,TGTGCCAGCAGCACCAACAGGGGGAGCTCTGGAAACACCATATATTTT,CASSTNRGSSGNTIYF
TRBD1,TRBJ2-4,NA,TRBV11-2,TGTGCCAGCAGCTTTAGGGGACAGGGGACGAACATTCAGTACTTC,CASSFRGQGTNIQYF
TRBD2,TRBJ2-7,few,TRBV29-1,TGCAGCGCTACACTAGCGGCTTACGAGCAGTACTTC,CSATLAAYEQYF